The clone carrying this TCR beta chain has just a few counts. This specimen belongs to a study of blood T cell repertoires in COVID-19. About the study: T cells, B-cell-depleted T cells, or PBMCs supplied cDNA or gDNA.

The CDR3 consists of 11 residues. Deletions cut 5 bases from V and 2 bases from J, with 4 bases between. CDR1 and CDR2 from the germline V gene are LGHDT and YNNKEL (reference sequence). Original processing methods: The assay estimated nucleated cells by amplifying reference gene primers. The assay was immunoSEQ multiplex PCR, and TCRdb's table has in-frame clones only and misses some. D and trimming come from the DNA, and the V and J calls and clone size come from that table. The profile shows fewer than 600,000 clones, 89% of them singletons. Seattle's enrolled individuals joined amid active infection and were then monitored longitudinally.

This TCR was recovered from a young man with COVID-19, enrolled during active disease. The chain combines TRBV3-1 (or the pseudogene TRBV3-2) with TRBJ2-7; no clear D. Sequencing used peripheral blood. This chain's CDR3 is CASSSTYEQYF. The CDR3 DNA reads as TGTGCCAGCAGCTCCACCTACGAGCAGTACTTC.